The 2 T cell receptor beta chains reported below all come from one sample, sequenced in a study of metastatic and nonmetastatic thyroid tumors. TCRdb re-processed the PCR reads through MiXCR. The sample gives over 9,000 clones, about a third of which show up once; 20% to 25% is in the top ten. Every patient was untreated before thyroid surgery. The sample taken for sequencing was tumor tissue. The receptors originated from a female donor with papillary thyroid cancer or a benign thyroid nodule (not recorded which). Some clones in this sample may be carry-over from other donors' samples.

This chain links TRBV6-2 or TRBV6-3 with TRBJ1-2; TRBD1 matches at 11 bases. The CDR3 is 15 residues long. Germline CDR1 is MNHEY and CDR2 is SVGEGT. V gave up 6 bases and J gave up 4 bases; unmatched junction bases: 7. The chain's CDR3 is CASRRGQGELYGYTF. The CDR3 DNA reads TGTGCCAGCAGGCGGGGACAGGGGGAACTCTATGGCTACACCTTC.

By sample fraction, this clone is medium-sized (0.01 to 0.1%). The rearrangement uses TRBV7-2 and TRBJ2-3; the D is unclear. The CDR3 runs 12 residues. The V end lost 5 bases, the J end lost 5 bases, and 8 bases lay between the germline ends. From germline, CDR1 is SGHTA and CDR2 FQGNSA. CDR3 protein: CASSLYGDTQYF. The CDR3 region has the DNA TGTGCCAGCAGCCTTTATGGAGATACGCAGTATTTT.